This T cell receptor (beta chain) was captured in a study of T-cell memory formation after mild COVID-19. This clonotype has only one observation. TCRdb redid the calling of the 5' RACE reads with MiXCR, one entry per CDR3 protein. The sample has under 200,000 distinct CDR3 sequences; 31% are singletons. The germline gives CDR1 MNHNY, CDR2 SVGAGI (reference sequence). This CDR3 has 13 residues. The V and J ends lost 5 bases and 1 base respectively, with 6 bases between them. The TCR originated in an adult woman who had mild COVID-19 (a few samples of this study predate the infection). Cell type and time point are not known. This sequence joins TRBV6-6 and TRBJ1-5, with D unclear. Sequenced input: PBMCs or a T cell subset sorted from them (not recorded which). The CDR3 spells CASSLQSNQPQHF. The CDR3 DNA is TGTGCCAGCAGTCTTCAGAGCAATCAGCCCCAGCATTTT.